Listed here is a single TCR beta chain. No antigen is known for it. This specimen includes other DNA sequences encoding the same CDR3. This specimen belongs to a study of cytomegalovirus exposure and HLA in healthy donors. Study conclusions and caveats: The study flagged around 160 TCR beta chains as cytomegalovirus-associated.

Using immunoSEQ multiplex PCR, the repertoire was profiled, and TCRdb retains in-frame clones only, with some absent. Of about 82,000 clones in the sample, 93% are singletons; the top ten hold approximately 0.69%. Sequenced input: PBMCs. The TCR was taken from a man between 18 and 35 years old in good health and CMV-seronegative.

The CDR3 nucleotides read TGTGCCAGCTCACCAGGGCAAAATCAGCCCCAGCATTTT. Amino acid sequence: CASSPGQNQPQHF. The rearrangement uses TRBV18 and TRBJ1-5; D not certain. The CDR3 has 13 residues. Germline V gene lookup returns CDR1 KGHSH and CDR2 LQKENI. V was clipped by 2 bases and J by 4 bases, with 6 bases between them. The variable domain in full, completed from reference TRBV18 and TRBJ1-5, reads NAGVMQNPRHLVRRRGQEARLRCSPMKGHSHVYWYRQLPEEGLKFMVYLQKENIIDESGMPKERFSAEFPKEGPSILRIQQVVRGDSAAYFCASSPGQNQPQHFGDGTRLSIL.